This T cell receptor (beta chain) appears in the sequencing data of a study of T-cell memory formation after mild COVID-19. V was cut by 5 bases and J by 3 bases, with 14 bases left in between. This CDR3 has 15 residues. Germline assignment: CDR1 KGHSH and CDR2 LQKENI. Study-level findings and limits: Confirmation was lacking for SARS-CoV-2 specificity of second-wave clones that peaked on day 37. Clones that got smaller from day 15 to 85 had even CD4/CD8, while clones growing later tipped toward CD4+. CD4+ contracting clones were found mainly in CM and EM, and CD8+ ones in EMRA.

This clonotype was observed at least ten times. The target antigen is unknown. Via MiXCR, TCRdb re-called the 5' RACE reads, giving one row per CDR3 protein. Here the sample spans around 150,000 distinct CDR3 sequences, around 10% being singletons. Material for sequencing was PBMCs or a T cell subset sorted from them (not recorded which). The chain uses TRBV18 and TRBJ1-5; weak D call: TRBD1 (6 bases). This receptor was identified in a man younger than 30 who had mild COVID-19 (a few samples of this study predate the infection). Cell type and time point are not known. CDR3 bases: TGTGCCAGCTCAACAAGCCCAGGGGACAATCAGCCCCAGCATTTT. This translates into CASSTSPGDNQPQHF.